The T cell receptor (beta chain) described here comes from a study of blood T cell repertoires in COVID-19. Generated by immunoSEQ multiplex PCR, the TCRdb table keeps only in-frame clones and is missing some. The sample has a few hundred thousand clones, 75% to 90% seen once; the top ten hold 3% to 3.5%. Per germline, CDR1 SGHRS and CDR2 YFSETQ. The CDR3 is 12 amino acids. Study members were between about 18 and 95 years old and lived in 20 to 25 US regions. Someone with COVID-19 had been met by exposed participants within 2 weeks before study entry. J is TRBJ2-7 and V is TRBV5-1, with D perhaps matching TRBD1 (5 bases). Sequencing was done on a sample of PBMCs or T cells enriched from blood (not recorded which). The TCR comes from a woman between 35 and 50 years old who had been exposed to COVID-19. CDR3 sequence: CESGSSLYEQYV. In nucleotides, the CDR3 is TGTGAATCAGGGTCCTCTCTCTACGAGCAGTACGTC.